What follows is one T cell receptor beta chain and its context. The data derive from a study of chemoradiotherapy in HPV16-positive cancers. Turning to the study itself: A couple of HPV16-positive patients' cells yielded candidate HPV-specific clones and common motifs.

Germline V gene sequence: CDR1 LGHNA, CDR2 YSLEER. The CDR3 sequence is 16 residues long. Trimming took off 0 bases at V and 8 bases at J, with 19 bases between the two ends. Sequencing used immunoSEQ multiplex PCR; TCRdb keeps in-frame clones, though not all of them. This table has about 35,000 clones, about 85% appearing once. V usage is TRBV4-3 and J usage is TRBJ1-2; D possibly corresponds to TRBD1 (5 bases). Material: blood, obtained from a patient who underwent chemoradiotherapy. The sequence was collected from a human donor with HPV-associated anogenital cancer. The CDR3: CASSQDGQGVFGGYTF. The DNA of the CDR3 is TGCGCCAGCAGCCAAGATGGCCAGGGAGTCTTTGGCGGCTACACCTTC.